Listed here are 16 T cell receptor beta chains from one sample, sequenced in a study of T-cell memory formation after mild COVID-19. Each CDR3 protein gets one entry after TCRdb re-called the 5' RACE reads with MiXCR. Seen here are 150,000 to 200,000 distinct CDR3 sequences, 16% observed once, and the top ten hold just over 2%. Sequencing was performed on PBMCs or a T cell subset sorted from them (not recorded which). These receptors came from an adult woman who had mild COVID-19 (a few samples of this study predate the infection). Cell type and time point are not known.

This clonotype came up a few times. This chain uses TRBV24-1 with TRBJ2-2; 11 bases line up with TRBD2. The CDR3 totals 15 residues. V was clipped by 4 bases and J by 5 bases; unmatched bases: 2. Germline-derived CDR1 and CDR2 are KGHDR and SFDVKD. The CDR3 spells CATSEWTSGTGELFF. The CDR3 nucleotides are TGTGCCACCAGTGAATGGACTAGCGGGACCGGGGAGCTGTTTTTT.

CDR3 loop: CSAGLSYEQYF. The CDR3 DNA sequence: TGCAGTGCTGGACTCTCCTACGAGCAGTACTTC. V gene TRBV20-1 combines with J gene TRBJ2-7, with D possibly TRBD2 on 5 matching bases. Per germline, CDR1 DFQATT and CDR2 SNEGSKA (reference sequence). Trimming shortened V by 5 bases and J by 0 bases, and 5 bases separated the two germline ends. The length of the CDR3 is 11 residues.

This chain uses TRBV6-2 or TRBV6-3 with TRBJ2-3; D unclear. Trimming removed 5 bases from V and 5 bases from J, with 8 bases in between. The CDR3 is made up of 12 amino acids. Germline CDR1 and CDR2: MNHEY and SVGEGT. CDR3 loop: CASSPSEDTQYF. DNA for the CDR3: TGTGCCAGCAGTCCTTCTGAAGATACGCAGTATTTT.

This clonotype was observed many times. The V and J genes are TRBV7-9 and TRBJ2-1; 10 nucleotides agree with TRBD2. Per germline, CDR1 SEHNR and CDR2 FQNEAQ (reference sequence). The CDR3 has 16 amino acids. V shed 5 bases and J 6 bases; nucleotides not matched to a gene: 10. The CDR3 region is CASSLSAVAGGNEQFF. The CDR3 DNA reads TGTGCCAGCAGCCTATCGGCGGTAGCGGGAGGCAATGAGCAGTTCTTC.

At least ten counts were recorded for this clonotype. This rearrangement joins TRBV5-1 to TRBJ2-1, with 7 bases that match TRBD2. The J segment lost 4 bases and the V segment lost 3 bases, leaving 4 bases of the junction unmatched. Germline assignment: CDR1 SGHRS and CDR2 YFSETQ. The CDR3 contains 14 residues. CDR3 DNA: TGCGCCAGCAGCTCGGGAGGATCGTACAATGAGCAGTTCTTC. Protein product: CASSSGGSYNEQFF.

The gene calls are TRBV5-1 and TRBJ2-3; 9 bases are shared with TRBD2. The CDR3 loop spans 15 amino acids. Per germline, CDR1 SGHRS and CDR2 YFSETQ. Trimming cost V 3 bases and J 4 bases; bases outside gene matches: 6. The CDR3 nucleotides read TGCGCCAGCAGCTCAGGACTAGCGACCGCAGATACGCAGTATTTT. The encoded protein is CASSSGLATADTQYF.

This clonotype was seen ten or more times. This chain links TRBV7-2 with TRBJ1-1, with 9 bases matching TRBD1. The CDR3 contains 15 residues. Unmatched junction bases numbered 9, after V lost 5 bases and J lost 5 bases. CDR1 is SGHTA, CDR2 FQGNSA, per germline. The CDR3 nucleotides read TGTGCCAGCAGCCCCCAACAGGGGGCCTTTACTGAAGCTTTCTTT. Encoded protein: CASSPQQGAFTEAFF.

The J gene is TRBJ2-1, the V gene TRBV20-1; 7 bases agree with TRBD1. The V and J ends lost 8 bases and 9 bases, in that order; junction bases with no gene match: 10. Germline CDR1 reads DFQATT; CDR2 reads SNEGSKA (reference sequence). The CDR3 is made up of 12 amino acids. CDR3 sequence: CSIRGQSSEQFF. CDR3 bases: TGCAGTATTAGGGGGCAGTCCAGTGAGCAGTTCTTC.

The chain carries TRBV12-3 or TRBV12-4 and TRBJ2-1; D unclear. The CDR3 runs 15 residues. V shed 5 bases and J shed 7 bases, with 18 bases lying between them. CDR3 sequence: CASSPRGELGNEQFF. The CDR3 DNA sequence: TGTGCCAGCAGTCCCCGAGGAGAGCTAGGGAATGAGCAGTTCTTC.

This clonotype was recorded a few times. This sequence joins TRBV6-5 and TRBJ2-2; no definite D call. Germline loops: CDR1 MNHEY, CDR2 SVGAGI. Trimming removed 0 bases at V and 0 bases at J, with 11 bases between. This CDR3 is 17 amino acids long. As DNA, the CDR3 is TGTGCCAGCAGTTACTCATCCAGAAGAGCGAACACCGGGGAGCTGTTTTTT. Translation gives CASSYSSRRANTGELFF.

This clonotype came up many times. The V call is TRBV9, the J call TRBJ2-2, with TRBD2 matching over 8 bases. Trimming removed 2 bases from V and 5 bases from J; junction bases left unmatched: 5. Germline values: CDR1 SGDLS, CDR2 YYNGEE. This CDR3 has 15 residues. The CDR3 DNA follows: TGTGCCAGCAGCGTTAGCGGGAAGAAGACCGGGGAGCTGTTTTTT. Protein: CASSVSGKKTGELFF.

This clonotype occurred many times. This chain uses TRBV5-1 with TRBJ2-1; D remains unclear. The CDR3 has 13 residues. Trimming shortened V by 4 bases and J by 4 bases, and 9 bases separated the two germline ends. Germline CDR1 SGHRS, CDR2 YFSETQ. CDR3 protein: CASSLDGYNEQFF. Here the CDR3 DNA reads TGCGCCAGCAGCCTCGACGGGTACAATGAGCAGTTCTTC.

The chain carries TRBV7-3 and TRBJ2-1; D is unclear. Trimming left V 5 bases short and J 13 bases short, with 18 bases between. The germline V gene has CDR1 SGHTA and CDR2 FQGTGA. The CDR3 is 13 amino acids. The CDR3 loop reads CASSRTIGDGQFF. In nucleotides, the CDR3 is TGTGCCAGCAGCAGAACGATAGGTGACGGACAGTTCTTC.

This clonotype was seen just once. This could be a read error, since a much larger clone is one nucleotide away. The chain combines TRBV20-1 with TRBJ2-3; the D gene is possibly TRBD1 (8 bases). Germline CDR1 and CDR2: DFQATT and SNEGSKA (reference sequence). The germline V and J ends were trimmed by 6 bases and 5 bases, with 21 bases remaining between them. The CDR3 length is 15 residues. The CDR3 loop reads CSAGGAGGFVDTQYF. The CDR3 coding sequence is TGCAGTGCGGGAGGGGCAGGGGGCTTTGTAGATACGCAGTATTTT.

The chain has TRBV6-5 and TRBJ1-4; the match to TRBD1 covers 8 bases. Germline V gene sequence: CDR1 MNHEY, CDR2 SVGAGI. V shed 0 bases, J shed 14 bases, and the junction held 5 bases outside the gene matches. CDR3 length: 13 residues. This CDR3 reads CASSYSRQGILFF. DNA for the CDR3: TGTGCCAGCAGTTACTCGAGACAGGGGATTCTGTTTTTT.

This chain connects TRBV20-1 to TRBJ2-1, with D maybe TRBD1 (6 bases). CDR3 length equals 12 residues. Between the trimmed V and J ends, which lost 4 bases and 7 bases, there was a span of 11 bases. Germline V gene sequence: CDR1 DFQATT, CDR2 SNEGSKA (reference sequence). CDR3 loop: CSATRGGNEQFF. In nucleotides, the CDR3 is TGCAGTGCTACCAGGGGTGGGAATGAGCAGTTCTTC.